This is a list of T cell receptor beta chains from one sample in a study of memory CD4+ T cells and cytomegalovirus serostatus. Clones were sequenced by immunoSEQ multiplex PCR, and TCRdb holds only the in-frame ones, with some missing. Of about 59,000 clones listed, 81% were seen once; the top ten hold 1% to 1.2%. The sequenced material came from memory CD4+ T cells from blood. The receptors were sampled from an adult in good health and CMV-seronegative. Each CDR3 is given with its conserved first and last residue. Fields, in order: V gene, J gene, D gene, clone size, CDR3 DNA, CDR3 protein. A D gene is named only where the DNA matches it firmly. Size values are once, few and many counts, or a class for expanded clones, and some rows have none.

TRBV5-1	TRBJ2-7	TRBD1	NA	TGCGCCAGCAGCAGACAGGGTGACGTCTCCTACGAGCAGTACTTC	CASSRQGDVSYEQYF
TRBV28	TRBJ2-7	TRBD1	NA	TGTGCCAGCAGTTTATCGGGACAGGACAACGAGCAGTACTTC	CASSLSGQDNEQYF
TRBV11-3	TRBJ2-1	NA	NA	TGTGCCAGCAGCCCTCCGGGGTATGAGCAGTTCTTC	CASSPPGYEQFF
TRBV9	TRBJ1-1	NA	NA	TGTGCCAGCAGCGTAGTAGGGGGGGCTGGACCTGAAGCTTTCTTT	CASSVVGGAGPEAFF
TRBV6-4	TRBJ2-1	TRBD2	NA	TGTGCCAGCAGTGACGTAGCGGGCAACAGCAATGAGCAGTTCTTC	CASSDVAGNSNEQFF
TRBV6-1	TRBJ2-7	TRBD2	few	TGTGCCAGCAGCCGAGCGGGAGCAGACTACGAGCAGTACTTC	CASSRAGADYEQYF
TRBV7-6	TRBJ2-5	NA	NA	TGTGCCAGCAGCTTAGATCTGGCAAGTCGGACCCAGTACTTC	CASSLDLASRTQYF
TRBV5-5	TRBJ2-5	TRBD1	NA	TGTGCCAGCAGCTTGGGGACAGGGGGCGCAGGAGAGACCCAGTACTTC	CASSLGTGGAGETQYF
TRBV28	TRBJ2-6	TRBD1	NA	TGTGCCAGCAGTCCAGAACAGGGGTGGGGGAGCTCTGGGGCCAACGTCCTGACTTTC	CASSPEQGWGSSGANVLTF
TRBV11-3	TRBJ1-2	NA	NA	TGTGCCAGCAGCTTTGGCCATACCAACTATGGCTACACCTTC	CASSFGHTNYGYTF
TRBV7-3	TRBJ2-1	TRBD1	few	TGTGCCAGCAGCTCCCCGGGACAGGACAATGAGCAGTTCTTC	CASSSPGQDNEQFF
TRBV4-1	TRBJ2-5	NA	NA	TGCGCCAGCAGCCACTCCCCCCAAGGCGAGACCCAGTACTTC	CASSHSPQGETQYF
TRBV9	TRBJ2-2	TRBD2	NA	TGTGCCAGCAGCGCGGGAGGGGGAGTACTCGGGGAGCTGTTTTTT	CASSAGGGVLGELFF
TRBV6-5	TRBJ2-7	NA	once	TGTGCCAGCAGGGTTCAGACGTGGGGCTCCTACGAGCAGTACTTC	CASRVQTWGSYEQYF
TRBV14	TRBJ1-1	NA	few	TGTGCCAGCAGCCCCAAGGGCGCTGAAGCTTTCTTT	CASSPKGAEAFF
TRBV6-6	TRBJ1-1	TRBD1	NA	TGTGCCAGCAGCAGGGACAGGGGTAACACTGAAGCTTTCTTT	CASSRDRGNTEAFF
TRBV28	TRBJ2-3	TRBD2	NA	TGTGCCAGCAGAGTAGGGGGGACTAGCGGGAAAGGTACGCAGTATTTT	CASRVGGTSGKGTQYF
TRBV5-1	TRBJ2-7	TRBD1	NA	TGCGCCAGCAGCACCGGACAGGTTAGCTCCTACGAGCAGTACTTC	CASSTGQVSSYEQYF
TRBV6-5	TRBJ2-3	NA	NA	TGTGCCAGCACTTCTAGCGAGATCACAGATACGCAGTATTTT	CASTSSEITDTQYF
TRBV7-2	TRBJ2-3	NA	NA	TGTGCCAGCAGCCCTGGTCCCGGGTATACGCAGTATTTT	CASSPGPGYTQYF
TRBV2	TRBJ1-1	TRBD1	NA	TGTGCCAGCCTCCAGGACAGGGGAAGCACTGAAGCTTTCTTT	CASLQDRGSTEAFF
TRBV25-1	TRBJ1-4	NA	NA	TGTGCCAGCAGTGATGACCGAACCAATGAAAAACTGTTTTTT	CASSDDRTNEKLFF
TRBV19	TRBJ1-1	NA	NA	TGTGCCAGTAGTATAGACACGGGACGGAAGAACACTGAAGCTTTCTTT	CASSIDTGRKNTEAFF
TRBV7-2	TRBJ2-3	NA	once	TGTGCCAGCAGCAAAGGGAGGAGAGCGAGTAGCACAGATACGCAGTATTTT	CASSKGRRASSTDTQYF
TRBV6-5	TRBJ1-2	TRBD1	NA	TGTGCCAGCAGAGCAGGGGGCGGTAACTATGGCTACACCTTC	CASRAGGGNYGYTF
TRBV19	TRBJ1-5	TRBD1	once	TGTGCCAGTAGTGGGACAGGGGGCGAACCTCAGCCCCAGCATTTT	CASSGTGGEPQPQHF
TRBV15	TRBJ2-1	NA	once	TGTGCCACCGCAGATTACAATGAGCAGTTCTTC	CATADYNEQFF
TRBV27	TRBJ2-2	TRBD2	NA	TGTGCCAGCAGTGCGGGACTAGCTTACGGGGAGCTGTTTTTT	CASSAGLAYGELFF
TRBV6-1	TRBJ2-6	NA	NA	TGTGCCAGCCTCACCCAACCCTCTGGGGCCAACGTCCTGACTTTC	CASLTQPSGANVLTF
TRBV4-2	TRBJ2-2	TRBD1	NA	TGTGCCAGCAGCCACCTGGACAGGAGCACCGGGGAGCTGTTTTTT	CASSHLDRSTGELFF
TRBV27	TRBJ2-7	TRBD1	NA	TGTGCCAGCCGAGGGGGCGCAAAAATCGAGCAGTACTTC	CASRGGAKIEQYF
TRBV5-6	TRBJ2-7	NA	NA	TGTGCCAGCAGCTTCGGGGGTAAGGTACCCTACGAGCAGTACTTC	CASSFGGKVPYEQYF
TRBV15	TRBJ2-4	NA	NA	TGTGCCACCAGGAGATTAGAAAACATTCAGTACTTC	CATRRLENIQYF
TRBV28	TRBJ1-4	NA	NA	TGTGCCAGCAGTACCGGGACCGCAACTAATGAAAAACTGTTTTTT	CASSTGTATNEKLFF
TRBV5-8	TRBJ1-2	NA	NA	TGTGCCAGCAGCTTCAGTTTCAGGACGGAAGAGGGCTACACCTTC	CASSFSFRTEEGYTF
TRBV29-1	TRBJ2-6	TRBD1	NA	TGCAGCGTCGGACAGGGAAGCTCTGGGGCCAACGTCCTGACTTTC	CSVGQGSSGANVLTF
TRBV5-1	TRBJ2-1	NA	NA	TGCGCCAGCAGCTTGGCCGGTGGAAATAGCGGTGAGCAGTTCTTC	CASSLAGGNSGEQFF
TRBV4-2	TRBJ2-5	TRBD1	NA	TGTGCCAGCAGCCGAACAGGGGGCCCAGAGACCCAGTACTTC	CASSRTGGPETQYF
TRBV6-1	TRBJ2-4	TRBD2	NA	TGTGCCAGCAGTGAAGCGACCCCAACTAGCGGGGGGACAAAAAACATTCAGTACTTC	CASSEATPTSGGTKNIQYF
TRBV6-4	TRBJ2-1	TRBD2	NA	TGTGCCAGCAGTGACTCTCGGGGGACTAGCGGCGTCAATGAGCAGTTCTTC	CASSDSRGTSGVNEQFF
TRBV5-1	TRBJ2-1	NA	NA	TGCGCCAGCAGCTACTACAATGAGCAGTTCTTC	CASSYYNEQFF
TRBV28	TRBJ2-5	NA	NA	TGTGCCAGCAGTTTAAGGGAGACCCAGTACTTC	CASSLRETQYF
TRBV7-8	TRBJ2-3	NA	NA	TGTGCCAGCGAGTGGGGTATGGGGACAGATACGCAGTATTTT	CASEWGMGTDTQYF
TRBV16	TRBJ1-2	NA	NA	TGTGCCAGCAGCGCAGGATTCACTAACTATGGCTACACCTTC	CASSAGFTNYGYTF
TRBV6-5	TRBJ1-1	NA	NA	TGTGCCAGCAGTTCTAGGGGGTCTGAAGCTTTCTTT	CASSSRGSEAFF
TRBV4-3	TRBJ2-2	NA	few	TGCGCCAGCACCTCGGGACGATTGAACACCGGGGAGCTGTTTTTT	CASTSGRLNTGELFF
TRBV19	TRBJ2-7	NA	NA	TGTGCCAGTAGTATAGCTCCCTGGGGCAGATACGAGCAGTACTTC	CASSIAPWGRYEQYF
TRBV18	TRBJ2-1	NA	NA	TGTGCCAGCTCACACGATGACGGAGGGGAGCAGTTCTTC	CASSHDDGGEQFF
TRBV6-4	TRBJ2-5	NA	NA	TGTGCCCGAGCCGGTCGTAGTTTGGACCAGTACTTC	CARAGRSLDQYF
TRBV30	TRBJ1-4	NA	few	TGTGCCTGGGCGACGCCAGGAGCAACTAATGAAAAACTGTTTTTT	CAWATPGATNEKLFF
TRBV25-1	TRBJ2-2	NA	NA	TGTGCCAGCAGTGATTCTGGTACCCAGCGATCCGGGGAGCTGTTTTTT	CASSDSGTQRSGELFF
TRBV5-1	TRBJ2-3	NA	few	TGCGCCAGCAGCTTGGGCGGCTACACAGATACGCAGTATTTT	CASSLGGYTDTQYF
TRBV30	TRBJ2-7	NA	NA	TGTGCCTGGAAGAGGGGGGACTACGAGCAGTACTTC	CAWKRGDYEQYF
TRBV9	TRBJ2-3	NA	once	TGTGCCAGCAGCGTATCAGGGGGCACAGATACGCAGTATTTT	CASSVSGGTDTQYF
TRBV5-1	TRBJ2-7	NA	many	TGCGCCAGCAGCTTGGTGGTCAGTCCCTACGAGCAGTACTTC	CASSLVVSPYEQYF